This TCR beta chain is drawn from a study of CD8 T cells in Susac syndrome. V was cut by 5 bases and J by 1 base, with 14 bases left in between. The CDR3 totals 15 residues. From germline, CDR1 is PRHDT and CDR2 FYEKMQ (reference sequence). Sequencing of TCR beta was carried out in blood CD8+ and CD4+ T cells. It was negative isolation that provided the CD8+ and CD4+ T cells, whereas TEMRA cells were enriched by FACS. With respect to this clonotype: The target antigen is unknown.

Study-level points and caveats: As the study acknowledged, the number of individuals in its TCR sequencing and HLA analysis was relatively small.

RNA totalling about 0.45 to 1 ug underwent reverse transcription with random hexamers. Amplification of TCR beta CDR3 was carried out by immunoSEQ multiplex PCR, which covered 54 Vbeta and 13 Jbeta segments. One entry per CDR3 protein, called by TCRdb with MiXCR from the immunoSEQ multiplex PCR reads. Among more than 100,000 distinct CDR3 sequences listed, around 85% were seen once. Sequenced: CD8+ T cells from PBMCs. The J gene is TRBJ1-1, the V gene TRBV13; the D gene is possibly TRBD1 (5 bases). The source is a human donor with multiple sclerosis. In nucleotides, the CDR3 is TGTGCCAGCAGCCAATTATTGACAGAGAACACTGAAGCTTTCTTT. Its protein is CASSQLLTENTEAFF.